The present T cell receptor beta chain was sequenced within a study of T cell responses to AZD1222 COVID-19 vaccine. This CDR3 is built from 14 residues. Germline V lookup: CDR1 MDHEN, CDR2 SYDVKM. V gave up 2 bases and J gave up 5 bases, with 11 bases separating them. The data were produced by immunoSEQ multiplex PCR, yet TCRdb's version contains in-frame clones alone and is incomplete. Of some 150,000 clones detected, about 94% appear once; the ten largest clones hold under 4.5%. The chain carries TRBV28 and TRBJ2-3; D unclear. The sequence came from an adult in good health. This sample comprised peripheral blood, obtained on day 0 of AZD1222 vaccination. CDR3 in amino acids: CASSLPSARDTQYF. CDR3 DNA: TGTGCCAGCAGTTTACCCAGCGCGAGAGATACGCAGTATTTT.